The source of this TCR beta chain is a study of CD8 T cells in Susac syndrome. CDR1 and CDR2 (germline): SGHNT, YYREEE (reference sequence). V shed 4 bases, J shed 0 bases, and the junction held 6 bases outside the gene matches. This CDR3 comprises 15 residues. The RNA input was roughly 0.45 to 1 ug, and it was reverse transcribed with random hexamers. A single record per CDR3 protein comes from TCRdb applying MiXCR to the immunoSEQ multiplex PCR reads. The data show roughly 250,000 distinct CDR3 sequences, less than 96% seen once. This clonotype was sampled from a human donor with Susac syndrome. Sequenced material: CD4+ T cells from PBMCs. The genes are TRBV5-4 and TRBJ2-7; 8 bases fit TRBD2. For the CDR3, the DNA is TGTGCCAGCAGCCGGGAGGGGCCCTTCTCCTACGAGCAGTACTTC. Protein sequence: CASSREGPFSYEQYF.